These T cell receptor beta chains were read from a single sample in a study of radiation and T cells in renal cell carcinoma. TCRdb's table, derived via immunoSEQ multiplex PCR, lists solely in-frame clones and lacks some. This sample has tens of thousands of clones, with more than 60% found just once. Material: blood, obtained from a patient whose treatment included radiotherapy and nephrectomy. The receptors come from a man between 60 and 75 years old with renal cell carcinoma. Both conserved end residues are part of each CDR3. Each record gives: J gene, V gene, clone size, D gene, CDR3 protein, CDR3 DNA. D genes are given only for firm matches. Not all rows give a size; the values are once, few, many and, for expanded clones, a class.

J: TRBJ1-4; V: TRBV28; size: NA; D: TRBD1; CDR3: CASSDPTGGAEKLFF; DNA: TGTGCCAGCAGTGACCCGACAGGGGGCGCCGAAAAACTGTTTTTT
J: TRBJ2-7; V: TRBV25-1; size: few; D: NA; CDR3: CATGTFLSYEQYF; DNA: TGTGCCACCGGGACTTTTCTTTCCTACGAGCAGTACTTC
J: TRBJ2-1; V: TRBV7-2; size: NA; D: TRBD2; CDR3: CASSWGGNEQFF; DNA: TGTGCCAGCAGCTGGGGGGGGAATGAGCAGTTCTTC
J: TRBJ1-1; V: TRBV14; size: few; D: NA; CDR3: CASSHSSRGNTEAFF; DNA: TGTGCCAGCAGCCACTCATCCCGGGGGAACACTGAAGCTTTCTTT
J: TRBJ2-5; V: TRBV7-9; size: NA; D: TRBD2; CDR3: CASSWGSGGFRETQYF; DNA: TGTGCCAGCAGCTGGGGTAGCGGGGGATTTAGGGAGACCCAGTACTTC
J: TRBJ2-3; V: TRBV30; size: NA; D: NA; CDR3: CAYGLPDTQYF; DNA: TGTGCCTATGGACTTCCTGATACGCAGTATTTT
J: TRBJ1-1; V: TRBV9; size: NA; D: NA; CDR3: CASSVTGNTEAFF; DNA: TGTGCCAGCAGCGTAACGGGGAACACTGAAGCTTTCTTT
J: TRBJ2-5; V: TRBV11-3; size: NA; D: NA; CDR3: CASSLGVAVTVETQYF; DNA: TGTGCCAGCAGCTTAGGGGTAGCGGTCACAGTGGAGACCCAGTACTTC
J: TRBJ1-5; V: TRBV5-1; size: many; D: NA; CDR3: CASSEVVGQPQHF; DNA: TGCGCCAGCAGCGAGGTAGTAGGTCAGCCCCAGCATTTT
J: TRBJ1-1; V: TRBV6-6; size: NA; D: NA; CDR3: CASGAGLGTEAFF; DNA: TGTGCCAGCGGGGCAGGGTTGGGCACTGAAGCTTTCTTT
J: TRBJ1-2; V: TRBV29-1; size: NA; D: TRBD1; CDR3: CSATEQGAVDGYTF; DNA: TGCAGCGCTACCGAACAGGGGGCTGTCGATGGCTACACCTTC
J: TRBJ2-7; V: TRBV7-9; size: NA; D: NA; CDR3: CASREGGEAYEQYF; DNA: TGTGCCTCCCGAGAGGGGGGGGAGGCCTACGAGCAGTACTTC
J: TRBJ2-5; V: TRBV5-1; size: NA; D: TRBD2; CDR3: CASRASGETQYF; DNA: TGCGCCAGCAGGGCTAGCGGAGAGACCCAGTACTTC
J: TRBJ1-5; V: TRBV30; size: NA; D: NA; CDR3: CAWSQGATNQPQHF; DNA: TGTGCCTGGAGTCAAGGAGCTACTAATCAGCCCCAGCATTTT
J: TRBJ1-5; V: TRBV19; size: NA; D: TRBD1; CDR3: CASSPYRGGNQPQHF; DNA: TGTGCCAGTAGTCCCTACAGGGGTGGCAATCAGCCCCAGCATTTT
J: TRBJ1-2; V: TRBV29-1; size: NA; D: NA; CDR3: CSVELSLLGGAGGYTF; DNA: TGCAGCGTTGAATTATCGCTCCTGGGAGGGGCGGGTGGCTACACCTTC
J: TRBJ2-2; V: TRBV10-1; size: NA; D: TRBD2; CDR3: CASSEWSGKYTGELFF; DNA: TGCGCCAGCAGTGAGTGGAGCGGGAAATACACCGGGGAGCTGTTTTTT
J: TRBJ2-3; V: TRBV5-6; size: NA; D: NA; CDR3: CASSHLRSTDTQYF; DNA: TGTGCCAGCAGCCACCTAAGGTCCACAGATACGCAGTATTTT
J: TRBJ2-1; V: TRBV5-1; size: NA; D: TRBD1; CDR3: CATTGTDPYNEQFF; DNA: TGCGCCACCACCGGGACAGATCCCTACAATGAGCAGTTCTTC
J: TRBJ2-3; V: TRBV7-9; size: NA; D: NA; CDR3: CASSLPLLTDTQYF; DNA: TGTGCCAGCAGCTTACCTCTTCTCACAGATACGCAGTATTTT
J: TRBJ2-3; V: TRBV5-1; size: few; D: NA; CDR3: CASSAVTGEGTDTQYF; DNA: TGCGCCAGCAGCGCCGTGACGGGAGAGGGCACAGATACGCAGTATTTT
J: TRBJ1-1; V: TRBV15; size: NA; D: NA; CDR3: CATSRDSGGSALDEAFF; DNA: TGTGCCACCAGCAGAGATTCAGGTGGCAGCGCCTTGGATGAAGCTTTCTTT
J: TRBJ1-1; V: TRBV6-1; size: NA; D: TRBD1; CDR3: CASSEDARGKVNTEAFF; DNA: TGTGCCAGCAGTGAAGATGCCAGGGGGAAGGTGAACACTGAAGCTTTCTTT
J: TRBJ1-2; V: TRBV10-3; size: NA; D: TRBD1; CDR3: CAISGGTGDYGYTF; DNA: TGTGCCATCAGTGGGGGAACAGGGGATTATGGCTACACCTTC
J: TRBJ1-2; V: TRBV2; size: NA; D: TRBD1; CDR3: CASSEGTGGLDGYTF; DNA: TGTGCCAGCAGTGAAGGGACAGGGGGCTTGGATGGCTACACCTTC
J: TRBJ1-5; V: TRBV9; size: NA; D: NA; CDR3: CASSPMGGSNQPQHF; DNA: TGTGCCAGCAGCCCGATGGGGGGTAGCAATCAGCCCCAGCATTTT
J: TRBJ2-3; V: TRBV5-4; size: NA; D: TRBD1; CDR3: CASSLGGQGITDTQYF; DNA: TGTGCCAGCAGCTTGGGGGGACAGGGTATTACGGATACGCAGTATTTT
J: TRBJ2-3; V: TRBV2; size: NA; D: TRBD1; CDR3: CASSPNNRQGAYTQYF; DNA: TGTGCCAGCAGCCCGAATAACAGACAGGGGGCATATACGCAGTATTTT
J: TRBJ1-5; V: TRBV5-1; size: NA; D: NA; CDR3: CASSLAPAEGPQHF; DNA: TGCGCCAGCAGCTTGGCCCCGGCAGAAGGACCCCAGCATTTT
J: TRBJ1-3; V: TRBV19; size: few; D: TRBD1; CDR3: CASSARDRGPGNTIYF; DNA: TGTGCCAGTAGCGCACGGGACAGGGGGCCTGGAAACACCATATATTTT
J: TRBJ2-1; V: TRBV6-6; size: NA; D: NA; CDR3: CASTGGSYNEQFF; DNA: TGTGCCAGCACGGGTGGCTCCTACAATGAGCAGTTCTTC
J: TRBJ2-1; V: TRBV7-2; size: NA; D: TRBD2; CDR3: CASSLGATSGGYNEQFF; DNA: TGTGCCAGCAGCTTAGGGGCTACTAGCGGAGGGTACAATGAGCAGTTCTTC
J: TRBJ1-5; V: TRBV5-6; size: NA; D: NA; CDR3: CASSYGRGSNQPQHF; DNA: TGTGCCAGCAGCTATGGTAGGGGGAGCAATCAGCCCCAGCATTTT
J: TRBJ1-2; V: TRBV5-6; size: NA; D: TRBD1; CDR3: CASSWNPGGANYGYTF; DNA: TGTGCCAGCAGCTGGAATCCAGGGGGGGCTAACTATGGCTACACCTTC
J: TRBJ2-6; V: TRBV11-2; size: NA; D: TRBD1; CDR3: CASTPQGGLSSGANVLTF; DNA: TGTGCCAGCACTCCGCAAGGGGGCCTAAGCTCTGGGGCCAACGTCCTGACTTTC
J: TRBJ2-3; V: TRBV2; size: NA; D: TRBD1; CDR3: CASSEGQRADTQYF; DNA: TGTGCCAGCAGTGAGGGACAGCGTGCAGATACGCAGTATTTT
J: TRBJ2-7; V: TRBV6-1; size: NA; D: NA; CDR3: CASSGGFTGNRAYEQYF; DNA: TGTGCCAGCAGTGGGGGGTTCACAGGAAATAGGGCTTACGAGCAGTACTTC
J: TRBJ2-2; V: TRBV10-3; size: NA; D: NA; CDR3: CAISDPRTLNTGELFF; DNA: TGTGCCATCAGTGACCCCCGGACGTTGAACACCGGGGAGCTGTTTTTT
J: TRBJ2-3; V: TRBV14; size: few; D: TRBD2; CDR3: CASSPSGTGGRTDTQYF; DNA: TGTGCCAGCAGCCCCTCGGGAACGGGGGGGCGCACAGATACGCAGTATTTT
J: TRBJ2-3; V: TRBV5-1; size: NA; D: TRBD1; CDR3: CASTGAGTGITDTQYF; DNA: TGCGCCAGCACCGGAGCAGGGACAGGGATTACAGATACGCAGTATTTT
J: TRBJ1-1; V: TRBV10-2; size: NA; D: TRBD1; CDR3: CASSPLRGQNTEAFF; DNA: TGCGCCAGCAGTCCTCTTAGGGGGCAGAACACTGAAGCTTTCTTT
J: TRBJ1-5; V: TRBV18; size: few; D: NA; CDR3: CASSPSGQPQHF; DNA: TGTGCCAGCTCACCATCCGGGCAGCCCCAGCATTTT
J: TRBJ2-2; V: TRBV5-1; size: NA; D: NA; CDR3: CASSLRQGQNTGELFF; DNA: TGCGCCAGCAGCTTGAGGCAGGGACAGAACACCGGGGAGCTGTTTTTT
J: TRBJ2-3; V: TRBV11-2; size: NA; D: NA; CDR3: CASSLGPGETDTQYF; DNA: TGTGCCAGCAGCTTAGGTCCAGGGGAGACAGATACGCAGTATTTT
J: TRBJ2-1; V: TRBV6-4; size: NA; D: TRBD2; CDR3: CASSVSGGIIYNEQFF; DNA: TGTGCCAGCAGTGTTAGCGGGGGAATTATTTACAATGAGCAGTTCTTC
J: TRBJ2-3; V: TRBV11-3; size: NA; D: TRBD2; CDR3: CASSLAPRQRENVDTQYF; DNA: TGTGCCAGCAGCTTAGCCCCCCGGCAGCGGGAGAATGTAGATACGCAGTATTTT
J: TRBJ1-1; V: TRBV19; size: NA; D: NA; CDR3: CASSAPGGAINTEAFF; DNA: TGTGCCAGTAGTGCCCCCGGGGGGGCTATCAACACTGAAGCTTTCTTT
J: TRBJ1-2; V: TRBV7-9; size: NA; D: TRBD1; CDR3: CASSFGQDYGYTF; DNA: TGTGCCAGCAGCTTCGGACAGGACTATGGCTACACCTTC
J: TRBJ1-1; V: TRBV27; size: few; D: NA; CDR3: CASSPWGFERAEAFF; DNA: TGTGCCAGCAGCCCTTGGGGGTTCGAGAGAGCTGAAGCTTTCTTT
J: TRBJ1-5; V: TRBV6-1; size: NA; D: NA; CDR3: CASKDSLLSPQHF; DNA: TGTGCCAGCAAGGACAGTCTCCTCTCGCCCCAGCATTTT
J: TRBJ1-2; V: TRBV7-2; size: NA; D: TRBD1; CDR3: CASSTQTGATYGYTF; DNA: TGTGCCAGCAGCACCCAGACAGGGGCTACCTATGGCTACACCTTC
J: TRBJ1-2; V: TRBV5-1; size: once; D: NA; CDR3: CASSFGGNLYGYTF; DNA: TGCGCCAGCAGCTTTGGGGGTAACCTTTATGGCTACACCTTC